What follows are 11 T cell receptor beta chains derived from one specimen sequenced in a study of memory B cells and T cells in multiple sclerosis. Separate sequencing covered autoproliferating (CFSE-dim) and non-proliferating (CFSE-high) T cells from stimulus-free culture. Replicate wells were pooled after six to seven days of stimulus-free culture of 45 million to 50 million CFSE-labeled PBMCs. Profiling relied on immunoSEQ multiplex PCR, and the TCRdb table lists in-frame clones only, not all of them. Among 35,000 to 55,000 clones listed, roughly 87% were seen once. Their cognate antigens are unknown. Sequencing was performed on PBMCs from blood kept in culture. These receptors were obtained from a human donor with multiple sclerosis.

The rearrangement joins TRBV5-1 to TRBJ2-5; TRBD1 is a possible D gene (5 bases). The germline CDR1 and CDR2 sequences are SGHRS and YFSETQ. The CDR3 has 15 amino acids. Trimming pared 0 bases from V and 5 bases from J, leaving 14 bases between. CDR3 region: CASSLAGWGSETQYF. For the CDR3, the DNA is TGCGCCAGCAGCTTGGCAGGGTGGGGTTCGGAGACCCAGTACTTC. The whole variable domain, filled in from reference TRBV5-1 and TRBJ2-5, reads KAGVTQTPRYLIKTRGQQVTLSCSPISGHRSVSWYQQTPGQGLQFLFEYFSETQRNKGNFPGRFSGRQFSNSRSEMNVSTLELGDSALYLCASSLAGWGSETQYFGPGTRLLVL.

The chain recombines TRBV11-2 with TRBJ1-1; 11 nucleotides align to TRBD1. V shed 4 bases, J shed 5 bases, and the junction held 3 bases outside the gene matches. CDR1 SGHAT and CDR2 FQNNGV come from the germline V gene. This CDR3 spans 14 amino acids. CDR3 sequence: CASSSGTGGTEAFF. The DNA for the CDR3 is TGTGCCAGCAGCTCAGGGACAGGGGGAACTGAAGCTTTCTTT.

The V gene is TRBV30, the J gene TRBJ1-2; no clear D. CDR1 and CDR2 (germline): GTSNPN, SVGIG (reference sequence). The V gene lost 7 bases and the J gene lost 2 bases, with 5 bases spanning the gap. The CDR3 spans 10 residues. CDR3 nucleotides: TGTGCCTCGAGGAACTATGGCTACACCTTC. Residues: CASRNYGYTF.

The chain recombines TRBV5-8 with TRBJ1-6; maybe TRBD1 (5 bases). Germline V lookup: CDR1 SGHTS, CDR2 YDEGEE. This CDR3 region has 15 residues. V dropped 4 bases and J dropped 6 bases, with 14 bases sitting between them. Written as DNA, the CDR3 is TGTGCCAGCAGCGCCGACAAGGGACTTAATTCACCCCTCCACTTT. It translates to CASSADKGLNSPLHF.

The chain links TRBV9 to TRBJ2-3, with a possible D match to TRBD1 (5 bases). Per germline, CDR1 SGDLS and CDR2 YYNGEE. CDR3 length: 16 amino acids. Trimming removed 0 bases from V and 1 base from J, with 12 bases in between. CDR3 loop: CASSVGRGAGTDTQYF. CDR3 coding DNA: TGTGCCAGCAGCGTAGGAAGGGGCGCGGGCACAGATACGCAGTATTTT.

The chain uses TRBV27 and TRBJ1-1; TRBD1 might be the D (5 bases). CDR3 length: 13 residues. From germline, CDR1 is MNHEY and CDR2 SMNVEV (reference sequence). Trimming took 3 bases from V and 1 from J, leaving 6 bases between them. The CDR3 region is CASSFQGNTEAFF. In nucleotides, the CDR3 is TGTGCCAGCAGTTTCCAGGGGAACACTGAAGCTTTCTTT.

The chain couples TRBV7-8 to TRBJ2-5; 8 nucleotides align to TRBD2. V shed 2 bases and J 2 bases; nucleotides not matched to a gene: 1. The CDR3 is 14 amino acids. Germline V CDR1 and CDR2: SGHVS, FQNEAQ. CDR3 DNA sequence: TGTGCCAGCAGCTTACTAGCGGGTCAAGAGACCCAGTACTTC. Protein: CASSLLAGQETQYF.

V is TRBV4-3 and J is TRBJ1-5; a possible D gene is TRBD1 (5 bases). Germline CDR1 and CDR2: LGHNA and YSLEER. This CDR3 contains 18 residues. The V end was cut by 0 bases, the J end by 6 bases, with 21 bases between. The CDR3 nucleotides are TGCGCCAGCAGCCAAGATGTTAGTGGTGGGGGGTACGGTCAGCCCCAGCATTTT. Translation: CASSQDVSGGGYGQPQHF.

The gene calls are TRBV19 and TRBJ2-7; 8 bases line up with TRBD1. CDR1 and CDR2 (germline): LNHDA, SQIVND (reference sequence). The CDR3 consists of 14 residues. Germline trimming cut 3 bases from V and 7 bases from J; bases unmatched to any gene: 8. The chain's CDR3 is CASSIDRGSGEQYF. The CDR3 DNA reads as TGTGCCAGTAGTATCGACAGGGGATCAGGAGAGCAGTACTTC.

The rearrangement uses TRBV7-2 and TRBJ1-2; no clear D gene. This CDR3 has 13 amino acids. Per the germline V gene, CDR1 is SGHTA and CDR2 is FQGNSA. V was trimmed by 5 bases and J by 5 bases, leaving 12 bases between them. CDR3 sequence: CASSPSVRYGYTF. CDR3 nucleotide sequence: TGTGCCAGCAGCCCCTCAGTGAGGTATGGCTACACCTTC.

This chain joins TRBV18 and TRBJ2-1; tentatively, D is TRBD1 (5 bases). Trimming cost V 6 bases and J 9 bases, with 9 bases left between them. This CDR3 is built from 11 residues. Germline CDR1 and CDR2: KGHSH and LQKENI. The DNA of the CDR3 is TGTGCCAGCTCCCGTGACAGTGAGCAGTTCTTC. Translating it yields CASSRDSEQFF.